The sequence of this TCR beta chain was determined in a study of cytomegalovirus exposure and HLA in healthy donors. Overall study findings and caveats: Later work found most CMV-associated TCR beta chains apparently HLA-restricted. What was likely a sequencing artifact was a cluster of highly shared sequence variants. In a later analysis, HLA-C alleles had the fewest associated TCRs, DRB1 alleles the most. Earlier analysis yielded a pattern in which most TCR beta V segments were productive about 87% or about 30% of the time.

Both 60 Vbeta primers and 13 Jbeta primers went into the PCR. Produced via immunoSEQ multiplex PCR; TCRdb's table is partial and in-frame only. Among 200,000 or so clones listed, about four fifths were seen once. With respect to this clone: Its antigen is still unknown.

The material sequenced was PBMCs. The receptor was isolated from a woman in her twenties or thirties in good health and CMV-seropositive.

CDR3 sequence: CATRQALYNEQFF. DNA for the CDR3: TGTGCCACAAGACAGGCCCTTTACAATGAGCAGTTCTTC. This chain joins TRBV19 and TRBJ2-1; D perhaps matches TRBD1 (6 bases). Trimming took 10 bases from V and 4 from J, leaving 14 bases between them. Germline CDR1 and CDR2: LNHDA and SQIVND (reference sequence). This CDR3 has 13 residues.